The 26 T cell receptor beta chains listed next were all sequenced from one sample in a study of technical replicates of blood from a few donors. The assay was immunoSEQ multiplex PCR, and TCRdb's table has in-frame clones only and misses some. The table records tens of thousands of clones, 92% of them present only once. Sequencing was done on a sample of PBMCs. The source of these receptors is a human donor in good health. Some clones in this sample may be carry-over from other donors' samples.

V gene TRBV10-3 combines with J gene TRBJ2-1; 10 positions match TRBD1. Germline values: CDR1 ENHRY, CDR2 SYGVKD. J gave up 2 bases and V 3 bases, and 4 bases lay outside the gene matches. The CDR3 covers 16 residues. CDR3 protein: CAISDGDRGTYNEQFF. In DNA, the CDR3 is TGTGCCATCAGTGACGGGGACAGGGGTACCTACAATGAGCAGTTCTTC.

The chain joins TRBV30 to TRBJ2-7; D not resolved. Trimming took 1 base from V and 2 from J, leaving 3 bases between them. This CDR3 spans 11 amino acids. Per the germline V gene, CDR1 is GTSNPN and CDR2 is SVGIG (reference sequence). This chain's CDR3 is CAWSAAYEQYF. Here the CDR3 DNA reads TGTGCCTGGAGTGCCGCCTACGAGCAGTACTTC.

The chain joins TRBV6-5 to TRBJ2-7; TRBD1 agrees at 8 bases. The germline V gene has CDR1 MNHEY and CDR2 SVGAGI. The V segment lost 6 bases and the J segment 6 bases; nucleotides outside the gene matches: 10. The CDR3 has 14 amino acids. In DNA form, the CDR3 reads TGTGCCAGCAGAGACCGGACAGGGCTTCGCGAGCAGTACTTC. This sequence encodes CASRDRTGLREQYF.

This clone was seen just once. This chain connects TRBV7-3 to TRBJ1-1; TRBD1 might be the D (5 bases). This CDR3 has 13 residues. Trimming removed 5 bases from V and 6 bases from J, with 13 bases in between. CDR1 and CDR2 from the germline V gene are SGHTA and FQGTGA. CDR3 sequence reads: CASSLQGGAEAFF. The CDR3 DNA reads TGTGCCAGCAGCCTTCAGGGAGGCGCTGAAGCTTTCTTT.

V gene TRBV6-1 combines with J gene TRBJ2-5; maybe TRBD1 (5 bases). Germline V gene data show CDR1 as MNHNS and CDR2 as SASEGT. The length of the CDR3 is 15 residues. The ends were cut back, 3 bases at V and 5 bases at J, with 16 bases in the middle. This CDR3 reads CASSDRAQSWETQYF. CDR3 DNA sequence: TGTGCCAGCAGTGACAGGGCTCAAAGTTGGGAGACCCAGTACTTC.

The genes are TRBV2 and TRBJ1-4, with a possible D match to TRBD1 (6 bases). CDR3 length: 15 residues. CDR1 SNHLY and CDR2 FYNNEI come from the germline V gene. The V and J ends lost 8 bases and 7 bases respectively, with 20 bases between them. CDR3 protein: CASGLEGGIGEKLFF. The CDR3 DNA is TGTGCCAGCGGACTGGAGGGGGGGATCGGTGAAAAACTGTTTTTT.

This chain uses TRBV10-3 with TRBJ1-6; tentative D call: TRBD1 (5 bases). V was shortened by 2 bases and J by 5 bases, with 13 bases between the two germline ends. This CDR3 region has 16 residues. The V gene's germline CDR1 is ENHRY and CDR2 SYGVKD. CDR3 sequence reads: CAISEVRGGDNSPLHF. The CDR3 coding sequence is TGTGCCATCAGTGAGGTGCGAGGAGGGGATAATTCACCCCTCCACTTT.

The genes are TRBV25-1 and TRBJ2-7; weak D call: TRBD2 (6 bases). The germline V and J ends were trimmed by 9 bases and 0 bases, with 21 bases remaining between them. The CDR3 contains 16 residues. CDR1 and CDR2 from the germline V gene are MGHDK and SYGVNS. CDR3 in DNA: TGTGCCAGGAAGGAACTTAGGAGGGACCCCTCCTACGAGCAGTACTTC. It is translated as CARKELRRDPSYEQYF.

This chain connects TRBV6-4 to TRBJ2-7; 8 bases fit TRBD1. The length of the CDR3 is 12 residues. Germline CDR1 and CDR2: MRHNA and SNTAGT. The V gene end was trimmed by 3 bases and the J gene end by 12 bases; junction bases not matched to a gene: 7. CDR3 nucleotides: TGTGCCAGCAGTGAAGGACAGGGAGGTCCGTACTTC. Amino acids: CASSEGQGGPYF.

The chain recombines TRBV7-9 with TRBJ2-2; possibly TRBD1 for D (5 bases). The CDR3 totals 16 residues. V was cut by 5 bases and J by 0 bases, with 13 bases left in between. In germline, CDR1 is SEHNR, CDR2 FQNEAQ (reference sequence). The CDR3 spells CASSPLGAPNTGELFF. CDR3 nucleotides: TGTGCCAGCAGCCCTTTAGGGGCACCGAACACCGGGGAGCTGTTTTTT.

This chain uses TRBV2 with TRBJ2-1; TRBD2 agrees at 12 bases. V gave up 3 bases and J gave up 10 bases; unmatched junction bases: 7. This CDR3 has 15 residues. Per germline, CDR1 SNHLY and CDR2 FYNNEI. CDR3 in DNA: TGTGCCAGCAGTGATGCGCCTAGCGGGGGGGACGAGCAGTTCTTC. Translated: CASSDAPSGGDEQFF. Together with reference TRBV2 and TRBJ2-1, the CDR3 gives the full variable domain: EPEVTQTPSHQVTQMGQEVILRCVPISNHLYFYWYRQILGQKVEFLVSFYNNEISEKSEIFDDQFSVERPDGSNFTLKIRSTKLEDSAMYFCASSDAPSGGDEQFFGPGTRLTVL.

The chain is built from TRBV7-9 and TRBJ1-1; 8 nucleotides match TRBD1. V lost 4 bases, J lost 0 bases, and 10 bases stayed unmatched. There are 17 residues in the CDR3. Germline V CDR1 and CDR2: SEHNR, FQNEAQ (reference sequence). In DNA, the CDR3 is TGTGCCAGCAGCTCACTACGACAGGGGATGATGAACACTGAAGCTTTCTTT. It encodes CASSSLRQGMMNTEAFF.

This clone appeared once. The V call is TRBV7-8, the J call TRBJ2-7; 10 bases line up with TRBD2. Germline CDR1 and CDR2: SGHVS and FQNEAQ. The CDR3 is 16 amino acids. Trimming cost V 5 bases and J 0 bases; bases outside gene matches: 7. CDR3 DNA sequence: TGTGCCAGCAGCCCTATAGCGGGGGGTTCCTCCTACGAGCAGTACTTC. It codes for CASSPIAGGSSYEQYF.

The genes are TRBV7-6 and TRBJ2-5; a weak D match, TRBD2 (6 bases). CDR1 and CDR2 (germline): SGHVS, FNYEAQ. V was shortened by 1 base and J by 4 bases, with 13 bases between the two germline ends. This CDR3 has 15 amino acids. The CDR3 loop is CASSLDPGRGETQYF. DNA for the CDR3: TGTGCCAGCAGCTTAGATCCGGGGCGGGGAGAGACCCAGTACTTC.

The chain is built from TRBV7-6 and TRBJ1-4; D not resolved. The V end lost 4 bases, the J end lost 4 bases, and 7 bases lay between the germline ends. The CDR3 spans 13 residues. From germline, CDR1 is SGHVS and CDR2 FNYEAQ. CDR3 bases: TGTGCCAGCAGCTCTCGTAGTAATGAAAAACTGTTTTTT. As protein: CASSSRSNEKLFF.

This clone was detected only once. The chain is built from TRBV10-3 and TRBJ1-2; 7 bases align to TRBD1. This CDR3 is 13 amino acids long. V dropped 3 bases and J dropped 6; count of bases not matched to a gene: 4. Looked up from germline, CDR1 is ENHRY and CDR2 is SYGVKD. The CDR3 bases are TGTGCCATCAGTGAAACAGGGGCGAATGGCTACACCTTC. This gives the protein CAISETGANGYTF.

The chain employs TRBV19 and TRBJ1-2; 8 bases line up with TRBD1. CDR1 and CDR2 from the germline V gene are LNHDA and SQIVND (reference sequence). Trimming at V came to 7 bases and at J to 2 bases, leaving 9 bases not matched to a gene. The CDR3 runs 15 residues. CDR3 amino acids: CASNPQGGVNYGYTF. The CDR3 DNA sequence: TGTGCCAGTAACCCACAGGGGGGAGTAAACTATGGCTACACCTTC.

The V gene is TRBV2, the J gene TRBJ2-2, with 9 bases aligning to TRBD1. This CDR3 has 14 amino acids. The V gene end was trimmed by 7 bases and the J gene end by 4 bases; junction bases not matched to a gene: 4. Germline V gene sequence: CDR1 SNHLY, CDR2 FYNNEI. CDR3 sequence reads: CASKGQGSTGELFF. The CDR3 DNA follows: TGTGCCAGCAAGGGACAGGGAAGCACCGGGGAGCTGTTTTTT.

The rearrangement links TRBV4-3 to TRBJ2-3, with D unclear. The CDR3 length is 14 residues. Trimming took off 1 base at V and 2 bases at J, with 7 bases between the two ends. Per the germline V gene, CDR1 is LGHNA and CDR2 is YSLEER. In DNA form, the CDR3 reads TGCGCCAGCAGCCAAGGGCAGGACACAGATACGCAGTATTTT. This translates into CASSQGQDTDTQYF.

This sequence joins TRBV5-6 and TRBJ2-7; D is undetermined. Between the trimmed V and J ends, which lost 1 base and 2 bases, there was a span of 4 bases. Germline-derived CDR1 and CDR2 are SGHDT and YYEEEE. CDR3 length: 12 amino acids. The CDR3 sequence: CASSLTAYEQYF. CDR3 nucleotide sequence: TGTGCCAGCAGCTTGACAGCCTACGAGCAGTACTTC.

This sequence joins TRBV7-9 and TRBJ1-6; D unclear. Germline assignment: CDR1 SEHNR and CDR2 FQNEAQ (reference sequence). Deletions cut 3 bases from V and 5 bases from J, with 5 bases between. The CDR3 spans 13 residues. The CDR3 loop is CASSFRDNSPLHF. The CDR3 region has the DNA TGTGCCAGCAGCTTCCGGGATAATTCACCCCTCCACTTT.

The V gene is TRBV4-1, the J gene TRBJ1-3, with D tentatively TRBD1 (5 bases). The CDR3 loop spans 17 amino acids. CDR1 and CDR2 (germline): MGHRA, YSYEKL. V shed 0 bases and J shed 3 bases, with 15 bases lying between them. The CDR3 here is CASSQEGASGFGNTIYF. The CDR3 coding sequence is TGCGCCAGCAGCCAAGAAGGGGCATCGGGCTTTGGAAACACCATATATTTT.

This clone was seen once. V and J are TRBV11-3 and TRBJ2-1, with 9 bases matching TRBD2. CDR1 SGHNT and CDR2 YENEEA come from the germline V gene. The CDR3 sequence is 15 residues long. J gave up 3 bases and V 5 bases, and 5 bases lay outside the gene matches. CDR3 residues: CASSLSGGFYNEQFF. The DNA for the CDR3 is TGTGCCAGCAGCCTAAGCGGGGGGTTCTACAATGAGCAGTTCTTC.

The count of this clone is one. DNA for the CDR3: TGTGCCAGCAGCTTAGACGTACTCTGGGAGCAGTACTTC. Translation gives CASSLDVLWEQYF. The J gene is TRBJ2-7, the V gene TRBV7-2; D gene unclear. CDR1 is SGHTA, CDR2 FQGNSA, per germline. This CDR3 is built from 13 residues. V was clipped by 1 base and J by 7 bases, with 11 bases between them.

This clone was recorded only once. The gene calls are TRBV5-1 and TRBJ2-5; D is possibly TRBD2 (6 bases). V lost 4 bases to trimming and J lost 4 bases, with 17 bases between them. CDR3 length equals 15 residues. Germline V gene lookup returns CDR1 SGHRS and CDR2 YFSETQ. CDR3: CASSGYGSGGETQYF. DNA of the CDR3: TGCGCCAGCAGCGGGTACGGTAGCGGAGGAGAGACCCAGTACTTC.

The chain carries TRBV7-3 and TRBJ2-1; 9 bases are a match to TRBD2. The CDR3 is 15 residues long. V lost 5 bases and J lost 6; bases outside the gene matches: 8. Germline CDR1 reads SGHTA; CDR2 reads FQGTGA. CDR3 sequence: CASSHSGSWGNEQFF. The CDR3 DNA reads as TGTGCCAGCAGCCATAGCGGGAGTTGGGGCAATGAGCAGTTCTTC.